These 3 T cell receptor beta chains share one sample of origin, sequenced in a study of blood T cell repertoires in COVID-19 (dated by TCRdb to 2019 to 2021). The method was the immunoSEQ multiplex PCR assay. TCRdb carries this immuneACCESS record with in-frame sequences only. Its versions omit some clonotypes, under half of them owing to an unresolved V gene in the studies checked, with the rest unexplained. Here the sample has roughly 160,000 clones; about 84% occur a single time. About 5% of the sample lies in the top ten. The sequenced sample consisted of PBMCs or T cells enriched from blood (not recorded which). These receptors were taken from a woman aged 40-49 years with acute COVID-19.

The chain links TRBV19 to TRBJ1-5, with 10 bases fitting TRBD1. Trimming at V came to 6 bases and at J to 7 bases, leaving 12 bases not matched to a gene. Germline CDR1 is LNHDA and CDR2 is SQIVND (reference sequence). The CDR3 totals 16 residues. CDR3: CASSSRQGAQGQPQHF. In DNA, the CDR3 is TGTGCCAGTAGCTCCCGACAGGGGGCGCAGGGGCAGCCCCAGCATTTT. Filled out from reference TRBV19 and TRBJ1-5, the complete variable domain reads DGGITQSPKYLFRKEGQNVTLSCEQNLNHDAMYWYRQDPGQGLRLIYYSQIVNDFQKGDIAEGYSVSREKKESFPLTVTSAQKNPTAFYLCASSSRQGAQGQPQHFGDGTRLSIL.

The J gene is TRBJ2-1, the V gene TRBV6-4; TRBD2 matches 12 bases. This CDR3 comprises 15 residues. The V gene's germline CDR1 is MRHNA and CDR2 SNTAGT. J lost 5 bases, V lost 5 bases, and 4 bases had no gene match. CDR3 coding DNA: TGTGCCAGCAGTTTCCTAGCGGGAGGGAACAATGAGCAGTTCTTC. Translating it yields CASSFLAGGNNEQFF.

CDR3: CASSLSIVYQETQYF. CDR3 coding DNA: TGTGCCAGCAGTTTATCGATAGTTTACCAAGAGACCCAGTACTTC. J is TRBJ2-5 and V is TRBV27; D is undetermined. Germline V lookup: CDR1 MNHEY, CDR2 SMNVEV (reference sequence). The germline V and J ends were trimmed by 0 bases and 0 bases, with 8 bases remaining between them. This CDR3 spans 15 amino acids.